This entry lists 28 T cell receptor beta chains sequenced from one sample in a study of patients and donors after allogeneic stem cell transplantation. Each CDR3 protein is one row after TCRdb ran MiXCR on the RT-PCR reads. The repertoire holds around 200,000 distinct CDR3 sequences, with 38% as singletons. Sequencing used blood, either unsorted or a sorted T cell fraction (not recorded which). These receptors all come from a human donor who was either an allogeneic HSCT recipient or a stem cell or donor lymphocyte infusion donor (not recorded which). It is not recorded whose cells these are; they may come from a transplant donor.

The chain uses TRBV5-1 and TRBJ1-2; D is possibly TRBD1 (6 bases). Germline V CDR1 and CDR2: SGHRS, YFSETQ. The V gene lost 2 bases and the J gene lost 8 bases, with 19 bases spanning the gap. This CDR3 comprises 15 residues. CDR3 in DNA: TGCGCCAGCAGCTTCCAGGGGAGATCAATAACGGGCTACACCTTC. Translated, it gives CASSFQGRSITGYTF.

The J gene is TRBJ1-6, the V gene TRBV15; 7 bases are shared with TRBD1. V gave up 5 bases and J gave up 6 bases; unmatched junction bases: 1. The germline V gene has CDR1 LNHNV and CDR2 YYDKDF (reference sequence). The CDR3 spans 13 residues. CDR3 protein: CATSWDSNSPLHF. Here the CDR3 DNA reads TGTGCCACCAGCTGGGACAGTAATTCACCCCTCCACTTT.

The rearrangement uses TRBV19 and TRBJ2-1; D is ambiguous. Trimming shortened V by 5 bases and J by 0 bases, and 5 bases separated the two germline ends. Germline values: CDR1 LNHDA, CDR2 SQIVND (reference sequence). There are 13 residues in the CDR3. CDR3 sequence: CASSWGSYNEQFF. Written as DNA, the CDR3 is TGTGCCAGTAGTTGGGGCTCCTACAATGAGCAGTTCTTC.

This clonotype was picked up one time. The rearrangement uses TRBV28 and TRBJ2-7; tentatively, D is TRBD1 or TRBD2 (5 bases each). V lost 3 bases to trimming and J lost 6 bases, with 9 bases between them. This CDR3 contains 12 residues. Per the germline V gene, CDR1 is MDHEN and CDR2 is SYDVKM. CDR3 DNA: TGTGCCAGCAGTTTCCGAGGGGCCGAGCAGTACTTC. Amino acids: CASSFRGAEQYF. Complete variable domain (other parts from reference TRBV28 and TRBJ2-7): DVKVTQSSRYLVKRTGEKVFLECVQDMDHENMFWYRQDPGLGLRLIYFSYDVKMKEKGDIPEGYSVSREKKERFSLILESASTNQTSMYLCASSFRGAEQYFGPGTRLTVT.

This chain connects TRBV10-1 to TRBJ1-1, with 9 bases matching TRBD1. V lost 2 bases to trimming and J lost 1 base; unmatched junction nucleotides: 8. Germline CDR1 is WNHNN and CDR2 is SYGVQD (reference sequence). The CDR3 has 17 amino acids. The CDR3 DNA reads as TGCGCCAGCAGTGAGACGGCCGGGACAGGGAAGAACACTGAAGCTTTCTTT. Amino acid sequence: CASSETAGTGKNTEAFF.

CDR3 amino acids: CASSPKKGNQPQHF. CDR3 coding DNA: TGTGCCAGCTCGCCGAAGAAAGGCAATCAGCCCCAGCATTTT. The chain uses TRBV18 and TRBJ1-5; D is uncertain. Germline CDR1 is KGHSH and CDR2 is LQKENI. Between the trimmed V and J ends, which lost 6 bases and 2 bases, there was a span of 11 bases. The CDR3 is 14 amino acids.

The rearrangement uses TRBV20-1 and TRBJ1-3, with unresolved D. Germline loops: CDR1 DFQATT, CDR2 SNEGSKA (reference sequence). V dropped 2 bases and J dropped 1 base, with 6 bases sitting between them. CDR3 size: 13 residues. The CDR3 sequence is CSARPHSGNTIYF. The CDR3 DNA follows: TGCAGTGCTAGACCTCATTCTGGAAACACCATATATTTT.

This clonotype has more than one count but fewer than ten. The chain links TRBV6-2 or TRBV6-3 to TRBJ1-1; D not certain. Between the trimmed V and J ends, which lost 6 bases and 4 bases, there was a span of 18 bases. This CDR3 is built from 15 residues. Germline V CDR1 and CDR2: MNHEY, SVGEGT. The CDR3 DNA follows: TGTGCCAGCAGGAAGGTTCGCTCCCTTGCCACTGAAGCTTTCTTT. As protein: CASRKVRSLATEAFF.

This clonotype was observed a handful of times. CDR3 bases: TGTGCCAGCAGCTCCCCTCGGGGGACTGGAAACACCATATATTTT. This translates into CASSSPRGTGNTIYF. This chain links TRBV5-6 with TRBJ1-3, with a weak D call TRBD1 (5 bases). CDR3 length equals 15 residues. V was pared by 3 bases and J by 2 bases, with 12 bases between. CDR1 is SGHDT, CDR2 YYEEEE, per germline.

In its sample, this clonotype was seen a few times. The chain carries TRBV6-6 and TRBJ2-5; no firm D call. In germline, CDR1 is MNHNY, CDR2 SVGAGI (reference sequence). The CDR3 extends over 12 amino acids. V was cut by 6 bases and J by 5 bases, with 10 bases left in between. CDR3 sequence: CASSQLGETQYF. CDR3 nucleotide sequence: TGTGCCAGCAGCCAACTCGGGGAGACCCAGTACTTC.

This chain joins TRBV20-1 and TRBJ1-5; tentatively, D is TRBD1 (6 bases). The length of the CDR3 is 15 residues. V lost 4 bases and J lost 3, with 16 bases in between. The V gene's germline CDR1 is DFQATT and CDR2 SNEGSKA (reference sequence). CDR3 sequence: CSATNTGMVNQPQHF. The CDR3 DNA reads as TGCAGTGCTACGAACACAGGGATGGTCAATCAGCCCCAGCATTTT.

Only a few counts were recorded for this clonotype. The V gene is TRBV13, the J gene TRBJ1-2; D possibly corresponds to TRBD1 (6 bases). The CDR3 runs 14 residues. The germline gives CDR1 PRHDT, CDR2 FYEKMQ (reference sequence). The ends were cut back, 1 base at V and 14 bases at J, with 20 bases in the middle. The CDR3 reads CASSLALSGGLITF. The CDR3 nucleotides read TGTGCCAGCAGCTTAGCGCTGAGTGGGGGGCTTATAACCTTC.

The chain employs TRBV18 and TRBJ1-5; the D gene is possibly TRBD1 (6 bases). The length of the CDR3 is 14 residues. The germline V gene encodes CDR1 KGHSH and CDR2 LQKENI. Trimming removed 1 base from V and 5 bases from J, with 9 bases in between. CDR3 sequence reads: CASSPQGGDQPQHF. CDR3 nucleotide sequence: TGTGCCAGCTCACCACAGGGGGGAGATCAGCCCCAGCATTTT.

The chain uses TRBV20-1 and TRBJ2-3, with D perhaps matching TRBD2 (5 bases). Trimming pared 3 bases from V and 0 bases from J, leaving 10 bases between. In germline, CDR1 is DFQATT, CDR2 SNEGSKA (reference sequence). CDR3 length: 14 residues. The chain's CDR3 is CSARGLASTDTQYF. CDR3 nucleotide sequence: TGCAGTGCTAGGGGCCTAGCAAGCACAGATACGCAGTATTTT.

The V call is TRBV12-3 or TRBV12-4, the J call TRBJ2-7; D is possibly TRBD1 or TRBD2 (5 bases each). Trimming removed 3 bases from V and 5 bases from J, with 11 bases in between. The CDR3 sequence is 13 residues long. The CDR3 loop is CASSFRGADEQYF. The CDR3 region has the DNA TGTGCCAGCAGTTTCAGAGGGGCCGACGAGCAGTACTTC.

In this sample, this clonotype turned up a few times. This chain uses TRBV29-1 with TRBJ2-2, with D possibly called TRBD1 or TRBD2 (5 bases each). The CDR3 runs to 14 residues. The V end was cut by 7 bases, the J end by 0 bases, with 12 bases between. Germline CDR1 SQVTM, CDR2 ANQGSEA. This CDR3 is CSAARGPNTGELFF. In DNA, the CDR3 is TGCAGCGCCGCACGGGGACCGAACACCGGGGAGCTGTTTTTT.

The chain links TRBV5-1 to TRBJ2-3; 8 bases match TRBD1. From germline, CDR1 is SGHRS and CDR2 YFSETQ. V was pared by 4 bases and J by 0 bases, with 7 bases of the junction left unmatched. There are 16 residues in the CDR3. The CDR3 bases are TGCGCCAGCAGCGCCACAGGGGGGCTTAGCACAGATACGCAGTATTTT. Protein: CASSATGGLSTDTQYF. The complete variable domain, with remaining parts taken from reference TRBV5-1 and TRBJ2-3, reads KAGVTQTPRYLIKTRGQQVTLSCSPISGHRSVSWYQQTPGQGLQFLFEYFSETQRNKGNFPGRFSGRQFSNSRSEMNVSTLELGDSALYLCASSATGGLSTDTQYFGPGTRLTVL.

The chain is built from TRBV6-5 and TRBJ2-1; D is unclear. The germline gives CDR1 MNHEY, CDR2 SVGAGI. The CDR3 runs 15 residues. Trimming pared 4 bases from V and 2 bases from J, leaving 12 bases between. Here the CDR3 DNA reads TGTGCCAGCAGTTCCCCCGCAGCCCCCTACAATGAGCAGTTCTTC. Protein product: CASSSPAAPYNEQFF.

This CDR3 is CASSSGTTRGKLFF. DNA for the CDR3: TGTGCCAGCAGCTCCGGGACAACAAGGGGAAAACTGTTTTTT. V usage is TRBV6-2 or TRBV6-3 and J usage is TRBJ1-4; a possible D gene is TRBD1 (6 bases). The CDR3 covers 14 residues. The V gene lost 6 bases and the J gene lost 10 bases, with 18 bases spanning the gap. From germline, CDR1 is MNHEY and CDR2 SVGEGT.

CDR3 in amino acids: CASRRQGVSDEQFF. The CDR3 DNA reads TGTGCCAGCAGGAGACAGGGGGTATCCGATGAGCAGTTCTTC. The chain links TRBV6-5 to TRBJ2-1, with 9 bases identical to TRBD1. Germline lookup yields CDR1 MNHEY and CDR2 SVGAGI. This CDR3 has 14 amino acids. After removal of 6 bases from V and 8 bases from J, the junction contained 8 bases not matched to a gene.

The rearrangement links TRBV12-3 or TRBV12-4 to TRBJ1-2; 7 positions match TRBD1. The J segment lost 0 bases and the V segment lost 5 bases, leaving 6 bases of the junction unmatched. CDR3 length: 15 residues. CDR3: CASSPRGRANYGYTF. In nucleotides, the CDR3 is TGTGCCAGCAGTCCTAGGGGGCGAGCTAACTATGGCTACACCTTC.

V is TRBV7-9 and J is TRBJ1-5; D not resolved. V lost 0 bases to trimming and J lost 11 bases, with 11 bases between them. The CDR3 contains 13 residues. Germline assignment: CDR1 SEHNR and CDR2 FQNEAQ (reference sequence). The CDR3 nucleotides read TGTGCCAGCAGCTTAGCGATCGGGGAAGCCCAGCATTTT. It codes for CASSLAIGEAQHF.

The rearrangement joins TRBV9 to TRBJ1-2; D uncertain. CDR3 length: 15 amino acids. The germline V and J ends were trimmed by 0 bases and 4 bases, with 13 bases remaining between them. Per the germline V gene, CDR1 is SGDLS and CDR2 is YYNGEE. CDR3 coding DNA: TGTGCCAGCAGCGTAGTTGGCAGCTCGGTCTATGGCTACACCTTC. Translated, it gives CASSVVGSSVYGYTF. Full variable domain (missing parts from reference TRBV9 and TRBJ1-2): DSGVTQTPKHLITATGQRVTLRCSPRSGDLSVYWYQQSLDQGLQFLIQYYNGEERAKGNILERFSAQQFPDLHSELNLSSLELGDSALYFCASSVVGSSVYGYTFGSGTRLTVV.

This sequence joins TRBV6-1 and TRBJ1-1; TRBD1 agrees at 9 bases. Germline CDR1 reads MNHNS; CDR2 reads SASEGT. The CDR3 length is 14 residues. V gave up 5 bases and J gave up 10 bases; unmatched junction bases: 11. Written as DNA, the CDR3 is TGTGCCAGCAGTCGCGATCCGGGACAGGGAGGAGCTTTCTTT. Encoded protein: CASSRDPGQGGAFF.

This chain joins TRBV5-6 and TRBJ2-7; no clear D gene. Trimming removed 0 bases from V and 0 bases from J, with 7 bases in between. Germline V gene sequence: CDR1 SGHDT, CDR2 YYEEEE. The CDR3 totals 14 residues. In DNA, the CDR3 is TGTGCCAGCAGCTTGGGATTCAGCTCCTACGAGCAGTACTTC. Residues: CASSLGFSSYEQYF.

This clonotype has just a few counts. The chain has TRBV12-3 or TRBV12-4 and TRBJ2-2; D is unclear. V was clipped by 5 bases and J by 7 bases, with 11 bases between them. This CDR3 has 13 residues. DNA of the CDR3: TGTGCCAGCAGTATGACGGTGGGCGGGGAGCTGTTTTTT. It encodes CASSMTVGGELFF.

The rearrangement uses TRBV29-1 and TRBJ2-7; D gene uncertain. Trimming pared 5 bases from V and 4 bases from J, leaving 15 bases between. Germline V gene data show CDR1 as SQVTM and CDR2 as ANQGSEA. This CDR3 comprises 13 residues. CDR3 bases: TGCAGCGTTTTTTTAAATCCAGAGTACGAGCAGTACTTC. It translates to CSVFLNPEYEQYF.

This clonotype was counted between two and nine times. The CDR3 sequence: CASSLGVSRNEKLFF. The CDR3 nucleotides are TGTGCCAGCAGCCTCGGGGTCAGTAGAAATGAAAAACTGTTTTTT. The chain is built from TRBV5-5 and TRBJ1-4; D remains unclear. This CDR3 spans 15 amino acids. V lost 4 bases and J 5 bases, leaving 15 bases between the germline ends. Germline V CDR1 and CDR2: SGHKS, YYEKEE (reference sequence). Drawing the rest from reference TRBV5-5 and TRBJ1-4, the complete variable domain is DAGVTQSPTHLIKTRGQQVTLRCSPISGHKSVSWYQQVLGQGPQFIFQYYEKEERGRGNFPDRFSARQFPNYSSELNVNALLLGDSALYLCASSLGVSRNEKLFFGSGTQLSVL.